The next 27 T cell receptor beta chains were all read from a single sample in a study of blood T cell repertoires in COVID-19. Sequencing was performed with immunoSEQ multiplex PCR; in TCRdb, only in-frame clones are kept and a portion is missing. The sample has 360,000 or so clones; around nine tenths are singletons. What was sequenced was PBMCs or T cells enriched from blood (not recorded which). The receptor source for this set is a woman aged 30 to 39 who had been exposed to COVID-19.

The CDR3 DNA reads as TGTGCCAGCAGCCAATGGACAGGGGTCGCCTCCAATGAGCAGTTCTTC. Translation: CASSQWTGVASNEQFF. This chain connects TRBV14 to TRBJ2-1, with 9 bases matching TRBD1. Per germline, CDR1 SGHDN and CDR2 FVKESK. With 2 bases clipped from V and 6 bases from J, the junction kept 8 bases outside the gene matches. The length of the CDR3 is 16 residues. Supplemented by reference TRBV14 and TRBJ2-1, the full variable domain reads EAGVTQFPSHSVIEKGQTVTLRCDPISGHDNLYWYRRVMGKEIKFLLHFVKESKQDESGMPNNRFLAERTGGTYSTLKVQPAELEDSGVYFCASSQWTGVASNEQFFGPGTRLTVL.

The CDR3 sequence is CASRPRTGTDTQYF. The CDR3 DNA sequence: TGTGCCAGCAGACCCCGGACAGGCACAGATACGCAGTATTTT. The gene calls are TRBV7-9 and TRBJ2-3; D may be TRBD1 (6 bases). The V gene's germline CDR1 is SEHNR and CDR2 FQNEAQ (reference sequence). The CDR3 totals 14 residues. The V gene lost 6 bases and the J gene lost 1 base, with 11 bases spanning the gap.

The J gene is TRBJ2-5, the V gene TRBV6-5; tentatively, D is TRBD2 (5 bases). V was cut by 5 bases and J by 3 bases, with 7 bases left in between. There are 12 residues in the CDR3. Per germline, CDR1 MNHEY and CDR2 SVGAGI. The CDR3: CASSTGEETQYF. The CDR3 DNA reads TGTGCCAGCAGTACCGGGGAAGAGACCCAGTACTTC.

This rearrangement joins TRBV19 to TRBJ1-3, with D perhaps TRBD1 (5 bases). The CDR3 spans 15 residues. The ends were cut back, 5 bases at V and 2 bases at J, with 13 bases in the middle. Per germline, CDR1 LNHDA and CDR2 SQIVND (reference sequence). CDR3: CASSYQGGTGNTIYF. CDR3 sequence (DNA): TGTGCCAGTAGTTATCAGGGAGGTACTGGAAACACCATATATTTT.

J is TRBJ2-2 and V is TRBV19, with 10 bases fitting TRBD1. There are 17 residues in the CDR3. The ends lost 2 bases at V and 4 bases at J; junction bases unmatched: 7. CDR1 and CDR2 from the germline V gene are LNHDA and SQIVND (reference sequence). In nucleotides, the CDR3 is TGTGCCAGTAGTATAAGGCGGGGGGACAGGGGCACCGGGGAGCTGTTTTTT. Protein: CASSIRRGDRGTGELFF.

This clone came up once. The chain uses TRBV5-1 and TRBJ2-1, with D tentatively TRBD1 (5 bases). Germline-derived CDR1 and CDR2 are SGHRS and YFSETQ. Deletions cut 0 bases from V and 9 bases from J, with 7 bases between. The CDR3 is 12 amino acids. CDR3 sequence: CASSLEGVEQFF. The CDR3 bases are TGCGCCAGCAGCTTGGAAGGGGTTGAGCAGTTCTTC.

The chain employs TRBV19 and TRBJ2-1; D ambiguous. The germline V gene has CDR1 LNHDA and CDR2 SQIVND (reference sequence). The CDR3 covers 12 residues. The ends were cut back, 7 bases at V and 3 bases at J, with 7 bases in the middle. As DNA, the CDR3 is TGTGCCAGTAAATCCCGCTACAATGAGCAGTTCTTC. Translating gives CASKSRYNEQFF.

This sequence joins TRBV27 and TRBJ2-3; 15 bases align to TRBD2. V trimming: 3 bases; J trimming: 6 bases; junction bases outside the gene matches: 7. CDR1 MNHEY and CDR2 SMNVEV come from the germline V gene (reference sequence). This CDR3 contains 17 residues. For the CDR3, the DNA is TGTGCCAGCAGTTTCCTGGGACTAGCGGGAGGAGGGGATACGCAGTATTTT. It yields the protein CASSFLGLAGGGDTQYF.

The chain is built from TRBV10-3 and TRBJ2-1; the match to TRBD2 covers 12 bases. The CDR3 runs 16 residues. CDR1 and CDR2 (germline): ENHRY, SYGVKD. V lost 6 bases, J lost 6 bases, and 9 bases stayed unmatched. The CDR3: CAIRRLAGEESNEQFF. Written as DNA, the CDR3 is TGTGCCATCAGGAGACTAGCGGGAGAGGAGAGCAATGAGCAGTTCTTC.

The V gene is TRBV6-5, the J gene TRBJ2-1, with a weak D call TRBD1 (6 bases). Germline V gene lookup returns CDR1 MNHEY and CDR2 SVGAGI. V was shortened by 6 bases and J by 2 bases, with 14 bases between the two germline ends. CDR3 size: 15 residues. The CDR3 spells CASSVAGETYNEQFF. CDR3 nucleotide sequence: TGTGCCAGCAGCGTCGCAGGGGAAACCTACAATGAGCAGTTCTTC.

The J gene is TRBJ1-4, the V gene TRBV11-2; D perhaps matches TRBD1 (6 bases). The CDR3 has 14 residues. Between the trimmed V and J ends, which lost 4 bases and 6 bases, there was a span of 12 bases. Germline loops: CDR1 SGHAT, CDR2 FQNNGV. The DNA of the CDR3 is TGTGCCAGCAGCTCAACAGGGAGGGATGAAAAACTGTTTTTT. It yields the protein CASSSTGRDEKLFF.

The CDR3 DNA sequence: TGTGCCAGCAGCCCACCGACAGGGGCCCACGAGCAGTACTTC. It translates to CASSPPTGAHEQYF. The rearrangement uses TRBV7-9 and TRBJ2-7, with TRBD1 matching 8 bases. CDR1 and CDR2 from the germline V gene are SEHNR and FQNEAQ (reference sequence). Losses at the gene ends were 5 bases for V and 5 bases for J; bases not matched to a gene: 8. The CDR3 consists of 14 residues.

The chain carries TRBV18 and TRBJ1-4; tentatively, D is TRBD1 (5 bases). This CDR3 contains 14 residues. Germline V gives CDR1 KGHSH, CDR2 LQKENI. The V gene lost 3 bases and the J gene lost 5 bases, with 10 bases spanning the gap. The CDR3 loop is CASSPGQGNEKLFF. In DNA, the CDR3 is TGTGCCAGCTCACCTGGGCAGGGAAATGAAAAACTGTTTTTT.

The chain employs TRBV5-1 and TRBJ2-5, with 7 bases fitting TRBD2. J gave up 3 bases and V 1 base, and 3 bases lay outside the gene matches. The CDR3 loop spans 14 amino acids. The germline V gene has CDR1 SGHRS and CDR2 YFSETQ. CDR3 bases: TGCGCCAGCAGCTTGTTTGCGGGAGAAGAGACCCAGTACTTC. This encodes CASSLFAGEETQYF.

Points on this clone: The junction does not match germline at one end; this may be a read error. CDR3 DNA sequence: TGTGCTAGCAGCCTACTGGACAGCCGCAATCAGCCCCAGCATTTT. It translates to CASSLLDSRNQPQHF. The chain uses TRBV7-7 and TRBJ1-5; the D gene is possibly TRBD1 (6 bases). CDR3 length: 15 residues. The germline V gene has CDR1 SSHAT and CDR2 FNYEAQ (reference sequence).

This clone showed up just once. V is TRBV9 and J is TRBJ2-3; TRBD2 might be the D (5 bases). V gave up 4 bases and J gave up 0 bases, with 15 bases separating them. The CDR3 totals 16 residues. CDR1 and CDR2 (germline): SGDLS, YYNGEE. The CDR3 sequence is CASSPRSGSSTDTQYF. In DNA form, the CDR3 reads TGTGCCAGCAGCCCCAGGAGCGGATCTAGCACAGATACGCAGTATTTT.

This clone occurred once. The chain couples TRBV10-3 to TRBJ1-1, with D unclear. Germline lookup yields CDR1 ENHRY and CDR2 SYGVKD. CDR3 length equals 13 residues. Trimming took off 10 bases at V and 3 bases at J, with 15 bases between the two ends. CDR3 amino acids: CATEDRGYTEAFF. CDR3 nucleotides: TGTGCCACTGAGGACCGGGGTTACACTGAAGCTTTCTTT.

This clone was observed a few times. The chain employs TRBV7-2 and TRBJ1-6; TRBD1 matches 8 bases. This CDR3 has 16 residues. Unmatched junction bases numbered 10, after V lost 5 bases and J lost 7 bases. Germline loops: CDR1 SGHTA, CDR2 FQGNSA. The CDR3 here is CASSLIGQGWNSPLHF. The CDR3 nucleotides are TGTGCCAGCAGCCTGATAGGACAGGGTTGGAATTCACCCCTCCACTTT.

The sample holds one count of this clone. V and J are TRBV28 and TRBJ2-4; weak D call: TRBD1 (5 bases). Trimming shortened V by 11 bases and J by 6 bases, and 11 bases separated the two germline ends. The germline CDR1 and CDR2 sequences are MDHEN and SYDVKM. This CDR3 has 11 residues. As DNA, the CDR3 is TGTGCCCTTGGAAGGGGAAACATTCAGTACTTC. It codes for CALGRGNIQYF.

The CDR3 nucleotides are TGTGCCAGCAGGGACAGCGTCCTCACTTCCTACGAGCAGTACTTC. Amino acids: CASRDSVLTSYEQYF. This chain uses TRBV6-5 with TRBJ2-7, with D possibly matching TRBD1 (6 bases). V lost 6 bases and J 1 base, leaving 16 bases between the germline ends. Germline-derived CDR1 and CDR2 are MNHEY and SVGAGI. This CDR3 region has 15 residues.

As to this clone: A much larger clone lies a single base off, so this may be a read error. The chain combines TRBV7-9 with TRBJ2-7; 7 nucleotides match TRBD1. The J segment lost 3 bases and the V segment lost 5 bases, leaving 4 bases of the junction unmatched. The CDR3 totals 13 residues. Germline-derived CDR1 and CDR2 are SEHNR and FQNEAQ (reference sequence). CDR3 amino acids: CASSPGTVYEQYF. The CDR3 DNA sequence: TGTGCCAGCAGCCCCGGGACAGTCTACGAGCAGTACTTC.

The chain couples TRBV10-3 to TRBJ2-7, with 12 positions matching TRBD2. From germline, CDR1 is ENHRY and CDR2 SYGVKD. The CDR3 is 15 residues long. Losses at the gene ends were 3 bases for V and 5 bases for J; bases not matched to a gene: 5. In DNA form, the CDR3 reads TGTGCCATCAGTGACTCCAGACTAGCGGGAGACGAGCAGTACTTC. It specifies CAISDSRLAGDEQYF.

The rearrangement links TRBV9 to TRBJ2-1, with a tentative D call TRBD2 (6 bases). Per the germline V gene, CDR1 is SGDLS and CDR2 is YYNGEE. V gave up 4 bases and J gave up 10 bases, with 21 bases separating them. CDR3 length: 15 amino acids. CDR3 coding DNA: TGTGCCAGCAGCCCCCCCGGAGGGGCGTTTGAGGAGCAGTTCTTC. Protein sequence: CASSPPGGAFEEQFF.

The chain combines TRBV6-5 with TRBJ2-2, with D perhaps TRBD2 (6 bases). CDR3 length equals 14 residues. V was trimmed by 2 bases and J by 4 bases, leaving 8 bases between them. Germline V CDR1 and CDR2: MNHEY, SVGAGI. The CDR3 DNA is TGTGCCAGCAGTTACCGGGGACTCACCGGGGAGCTGTTTTTT. Translated, it gives CASSYRGLTGELFF.

The genes are TRBV3-1 (or the pseudogene TRBV3-2) and TRBJ1-6, with unresolved D. V was cut by 1 base and J by 9 bases, with 10 bases left in between. The length of the CDR3 is 14 residues. Germline V lookup: CDR1 LGHDT, CDR2 YNNKEL (reference sequence). The CDR3, as DNA: TGTGCCAGCAGCCAAGTCCCGGGAGTTTCACCCCTCCACTTT. Translation gives CASSQVPGVSPLHF.

This clone was observed once. The chain joins TRBV28 to TRBJ2-1, with TRBD1 matching over 10 bases. There are 16 residues in the CDR3. Germline V gene sequence: CDR1 MDHEN, CDR2 SYDVKM. V shed 5 bases, J shed 6 bases, and the junction held 10 bases outside the gene matches. The CDR3 sequence is CASSGSGTGVVNEQFF. In DNA, the CDR3 is TGTGCCAGCAGTGGATCCGGGACAGGGGTTGTCAATGAGCAGTTCTTC.

CDR3 nucleotides: TGTGCCAGCAGCTTCCAGGGTGTTCAGCCCCAGCATTTT. Encoded protein: CASSFQGVQPQHF. The V gene is TRBV5-8, the J gene TRBJ1-5, with a tentative D call TRBD1 (5 bases). CDR3 length equals 13 residues. The germline V gene has CDR1 SGHTS and CDR2 YDEGEE. V gave up 2 bases and J gave up 6 bases, with 9 bases separating them.